This passage covers 16 T cell receptor beta chains from one sample sequenced in a study of blood T cell repertoires in COVID-19 (dated by TCRdb to the early 2020s). Library construction relied on the immunoSEQ multiplex PCR assay. Entries here come from immuneACCESS through TCRdb and include only in-frame sequences with V and J called. Some clones fail to appear in such tables; in the studies checked, an unresolved V gene covers under half of the shortfall, and the cause of the remainder is unknown. Across this sample there are around 330,000 clones, with around nine tenths seen only once. Together, the top ten hold 3% to 4% of the sample. Sequencing input: peripheral blood. These TCRs come from a woman between 50 and 59 years old with active or convalescent COVID-19.

The table lists this clone with a count of one. The chain has TRBV12-3 or TRBV12-4 and TRBJ2-1; D call uncertain. V was cut by 3 bases and J by 4 bases, with 7 bases left in between. CDR3 length: 13 residues. The CDR3 nucleotides read TGTGCCAGCAGTTTGGGCCCATACAATGAGCAGTTCTTC. This sequence encodes CASSLGPYNEQFF.

V gene TRBV27 combines with J gene TRBJ1-2; D is possibly TRBD1 (6 bases). CDR3 length: 13 amino acids. The V end lost 7 bases, the J end lost 5 bases, and 14 bases lay between the germline ends. CDR1 MNHEY and CDR2 SMNVEV come from the germline V gene (reference sequence). As DNA, the CDR3 is TGTGCCAGCACCACGACAGGCTCATATGGCTACACCTTC. Protein: CASTTTGSYGYTF.

The gene calls are TRBV11-2 and TRBJ1-1; D gene unclear. V was clipped by 5 bases and J by 1 base, with 11 bases between them. This CDR3 is 14 amino acids long. Germline loops: CDR1 SGHAT, CDR2 FQNNGV. This chain's CDR3 is CASSPPWRNTEAFF. CDR3 DNA: TGTGCCAGCAGCCCCCCTTGGAGGAACACTGAAGCTTTCTTT.

CDR3 sequence (DNA): TGTGCCAGCAGCGTCGGACAGGGGGCGGCTAGCGAGCAGTACTTC. Translated: CASSVGQGAASEQYF. This rearrangement joins TRBV7-2 to TRBJ2-7, with TRBD1 identical over 11 bases. Germline V CDR1 and CDR2: SGHTA, FQGNSA. This CDR3 is 15 amino acids long. Losses at the gene ends were 5 bases for V and 6 bases for J; bases not matched to a gene: 9.

CDR3 in DNA: TGTGCCAGCAGCCAAGTAGAGGGACAGGGATACGAGCAGTACTTC. It specifies CASSQVEGQGYEQYF. The V call is TRBV4-2, the J call TRBJ2-7, with 9 bases lining up with TRBD1. Germline CDR1 is LGHNA and CDR2 is YNFKEQ. The CDR3 is 15 amino acids. V lost 1 base and J lost 4; bases outside the gene matches: 5.

This chain joins TRBV7-8 and TRBJ1-1, with D unclear. The CDR3 is 14 amino acids. CDR1 is SGHVS and CDR2 is FQNEAQ in the germline V gene. V was shortened by 5 bases and J by 3 bases, with 13 bases between the two germline ends. The CDR3 region has the DNA TGTGCCAGCAGCCGGATGGCAGTTGACACTGAAGCTTTCTTT. Amino acid sequence: CASSRMAVDTEAFF.

The chain couples TRBV5-1 to TRBJ2-1; 7 nucleotides agree with TRBD2. Germline V gene data show CDR1 as SGHRS and CDR2 as YFSETQ. The CDR3 sequence is 15 residues long. The V gene end was trimmed by 6 bases and the J gene end by 0 bases; junction bases not matched to a gene: 6. The CDR3 DNA follows: TGCGCCAGCACCCTGGGGGGGAGCTCCTACAATGAGCAGTTCTTC. Translated, it gives CASTLGGSSYNEQFF.

This sequence joins TRBV3-1 (or the pseudogene TRBV3-2) and TRBJ2-7; TRBD1 might be the D (5 bases). Per the germline V gene, CDR1 is LGHDT and CDR2 is YNNKEL (reference sequence). There are 14 residues in the CDR3. With 3 bases removed from V and 0 bases from J, the gap between germline ends came to 9 bases. Written as DNA, the CDR3 is TGTGCCAGCAGCCAGACAGTTAGCTCCTACGAGCAGTACTTC. Translating gives CASSQTVSSYEQYF.

This chain connects TRBV4-3 to TRBJ2-1, with 7 bases aligning to TRBD2. CDR1 LGHNA and CDR2 YSLEER come from the germline V gene. CDR3 size: 16 residues. J was trimmed by 7 bases and V by 1 base; bases with no gene match: 10. The DNA for the CDR3 is TGCGCCAGCAGCCAAGCGCTGGGCGGGAGTTTAAATGAGCAGTTCTTC. This codes for CASSQALGGSLNEQFF.

The genes are TRBV7-8 and TRBJ2-5; a possible D gene is TRBD2 (6 bases). The V gene lost 5 bases and the J gene lost 5 bases, with 15 bases spanning the gap. This CDR3 has 14 amino acids. Germline CDR1 is SGHVS and CDR2 is FQNEAQ. The CDR3 DNA reads TGTGCCAGCAGCCCTTACTCGGGGGAGGAGACCCAGTACTTC. This encodes CASSPYSGEETQYF.

J is TRBJ2-7 and V is TRBV4-1, with 8 bases lining up with TRBD2. Unmatched junction bases numbered 7, after V lost 0 bases and J lost 6 bases. Germline CDR1 and CDR2: MGHRA and YSYEKL. The CDR3 consists of 15 residues. CDR3 DNA: TGCGCCAGCAGCCAAGATCCAGCGGGAGTAGGCGAGCAGTACTTC. Translating gives CASSQDPAGVGEQYF.

This clone was detected only a few times. The V and J genes are TRBV18 and TRBJ1-4; unclear D gene. V was cut by 3 bases and J by 0 bases, with 11 bases left in between. Germline CDR1 is KGHSH and CDR2 is LQKENI. The CDR3 spans 16 residues. DNA of the CDR3: TGTGCCAGCTCACCTGTCACACCTTCAACTAATGAAAAACTGTTTTTT. It specifies CASSPVTPSTNEKLFF.

The CDR3 DNA sequence: TGTGCCAGCAGCAAGAACCCTGGGACAGTCTACTATGGCTACACCTTC. Its translation: CASSKNPGTVYYGYTF. The rearrangement links TRBV14 to TRBJ1-2, with 7 bases aligning to TRBD1. Germline CDR1 SGHDN, CDR2 FVKESK. The CDR3 length is 16 residues. J lost 3 bases, V lost 5 bases, and 12 bases had no gene match. The full variable domain, its missing parts supplied by reference TRBV14 and TRBJ1-2, is EAGVTQFPSHSVIEKGQTVTLRCDPISGHDNLYWYRRVMGKEIKFLLHFVKESKQDESGMPNNRFLAERTGGTYSTLKVQPAELEDSGVYFCASSKNPGTVYYGYTFGSGTRLTVV.

J is TRBJ2-7 and V is TRBV2; TRBD1 matches at 7 bases. Germline V gene data show CDR1 as SNHLY and CDR2 as FYNNEI. V lost 6 bases to trimming and J lost 5 bases; unmatched junction nucleotides: 7. The CDR3 contains 13 residues. CDR3 DNA: TGTGCCAGCAGCCGTCGACAGGGTCACGAGCAGTACTTC. Translating gives CASSRRQGHEQYF.

V is TRBV7-2 and J is TRBJ1-2, with 10 positions matching TRBD1. Unmatched junction bases numbered 2, after V lost 5 bases and J lost 2 bases. The CDR3 has 14 residues. The V gene's germline CDR1 is SGHTA and CDR2 FQGNSA. The CDR3 nucleotides read TGTGCCAGCAGCGTGACAGGGGGCAACTATGGCTACACCTTC. Protein sequence: CASSVTGGNYGYTF.

The rearrangement links TRBV13 to TRBJ1-2; unclear D gene. Trimming removed 2 bases from V and 8 bases from J, with 9 bases in between. Germline CDR1 is PRHDT and CDR2 is FYEKMQ (reference sequence). The CDR3 is 12 amino acids. The DNA for the CDR3 is TGTGCCAGCAGCTTACAAGCAAGAGGCTACACCTTC. It codes for CASSLQARGYTF.